This T cell receptor beta chain was recorded in a study of cytomegalovirus exposure and HLA in healthy donors. The germline CDR1 and CDR2 sequences are SGHNT and YYREEE (reference sequence). This CDR3 spans 14 amino acids. V gave up 4 bases and J gave up 1 base; unmatched junction bases: 3. In regard to this clone: Its antigen is unidentified.

The study ran its PCR with 60 Vbeta and 13 Jbeta primers. Data came from immunoSEQ multiplex PCR; TCRdb stores just in-frame clones and leaves some out. Among some 110,000 clones, around 78% were seen once, and the ten largest hold 5.6%. Study-wide results and limits: The authors later found HLA-associated TCR beta chains more clonally expanded than equally common others.

The sequence came from a male donor in good health and CMV-seronegative. Material: PBMCs. The chain recombines TRBV5-4 with TRBJ2-5; 8 bases align to TRBD2. The CDR3 loop is CASSPGTSQETQYF. As DNA, the CDR3 is TGTGCCAGCAGCCCGGGGACTAGCCAAGAGACCCAGTACTTC.